These 19 T cell receptor beta chains were sequenced from one sample in a study of human T cells and chemical hapten exposure. Using its own MiXCR run on the RACE reads, TCRdb lists one record per CDR3 protein. The data contain tens of thousands of distinct CDR3 sequences, around 12% of them singletons. The time point denotes: pre-sensitization, week 0. Stated treatment: therapeutic diphenylcyclopropenone sensitization with weekly scalp DPC. Here the sequenced sample was whole blood, taken in connection with sensitization to the hapten diphenylcyclopropenone (DPC). The receptors derive from a young woman with alopecia areata. Some clones in this sample may be carry-over from other donors' samples.

The chain is built from TRBV28 and TRBJ2-1, with 8 nucleotides matching TRBD2. This CDR3 is 15 amino acids long. The trim removed 2 bases at V and 4 bases at J, leaving 4 bases unmatched. CDR1 MDHEN and CDR2 SYDVKM come from the germline V gene. The CDR3 coding sequence is TGTGCCAGCAGTTTAGGACTAGCCAAATACAATGAGCAGTTCTTC. Protein: CASSLGLAKYNEQFF. The whole variable domain, remainder taken from reference TRBV28 and TRBJ2-1, is DVKVTQSSRYLVKRTGEKVFLECVQDMDHENMFWYRQDPGLGLRLIYFSYDVKMKEKGDIPEGYSVSREKKERFSLILESASTNQTSMYLCASSLGLAKYNEQFFGPGTRLTVL.

The J gene is TRBJ2-3, the V gene TRBV15, with TRBD1 matching over 12 bases. CDR3 size: 16 residues. Germline V gene data show CDR1 as LNHNV and CDR2 as YYDKDF (reference sequence). Germline trimming cut 5 bases from V and 10 bases from J; bases unmatched to any gene: 13. This CDR3 is CATSGPGQGAAGPQYF. The DNA for the CDR3 is TGTGCCACCAGCGGACCGGGACAGGGGGCGGCGGGACCGCAGTATTTT.

This chain uses TRBV6-6 with TRBJ1-5, with D unclear. V was trimmed by 2 bases and J by 7 bases, leaving 9 bases between them. In germline, CDR1 is MNHNY, CDR2 SVGAGI (reference sequence). This CDR3 has 13 amino acids. CDR3 sequence reads: CASSYPPEQPQHF. The CDR3, as DNA: TGTGCCAGCAGTTACCCCCCTGAGCAGCCCCAGCATTTT.

This clonotype was seen more than once but under ten times. The chain is built from TRBV7-9 and TRBJ1-1; D remains unclear. CDR1 is SEHNR, CDR2 FQNEAQ, per germline (reference sequence). V was shortened by 2 bases and J by 5 bases, with 21 bases between the two germline ends. CDR3 length: 17 residues. CDR3 region: CASSLSIAEVVGTEAFF. CDR3 nucleotides: TGTGCCAGCAGCTTAAGTATCGCAGAGGTAGTGGGAACTGAAGCTTTCTTT.

The rearrangement joins TRBV4-1 to TRBJ1-5; D is undetermined. Trimming removed 1 base at V and 8 bases at J, with 12 bases between. The length of the CDR3 is 14 residues. Germline-derived CDR1 and CDR2 are MGHRA and YSYEKL. The CDR3 DNA is TGCGCCAGCAGCCAAGGTGGAACGTGGGAGCCCCAGCATTTT. Encoded protein: CASSQGGTWEPQHF.

As to this clonotype: In this CDR3 the conserved last residue, phenylalanine or tryptophan, is missing, so a read error is likely. The CDR3: CASSRDAYTEAFL. DNA for the CDR3: TGTGCCAGCAGTAGGGACGCATACACTGAAGCTTTCCTT. V is TRBV12-3 or TRBV12-4 and J is TRBJ1-1, with a possible D match to TRBD1 (5 bases). The V end was cut by 5 bases, the J end by 3 bases, with 10 bases between. The CDR3 contains 13 residues.

This clonotype was found many times. The chain has TRBV6-2 or TRBV6-3 and TRBJ1-1; D call uncertain. Deletions cut 5 bases from V and 0 bases from J, with 16 bases between. Germline values: CDR1 MNHEY, CDR2 SVGEGT. The length of the CDR3 is 16 residues. The CDR3 coding sequence is TGTGCCAGCAGTCCGGACGCTTACTCGATGAACACTGAAGCTTTCTTT. Translating gives CASSPDAYSMNTEAFF.

This clonotype turned up a few times. The rearrangement links TRBV29-1 to TRBJ2-1; D may be TRBD2 (5 bases). Germline CDR1 reads SQVTM; CDR2 reads ANQGSEA. This CDR3 spans 13 amino acids. V gave up 7 bases and J gave up 8 bases, with 18 bases separating them. CDR3 bases: TGCAGCGCTGGGAATGGCGAGGGAGATGAGCAGTTCTTC. Encoded protein: CSAGNGEGDEQFF.

This clonotype was seen a handful of times. The V gene is TRBV19, the J gene TRBJ2-3, with D tentatively TRBD2 (5 bases). There are 15 residues in the CDR3. Germline CDR1 reads LNHDA; CDR2 reads SQIVND (reference sequence). V was pared by 9 bases and J by 2 bases, with 18 bases between. In nucleotides, the CDR3 is TGTGCCAGCTCCATGGGAGTGGCCTCCACAGATACGCAGTATTTT. It encodes CASSMGVASTDTQYF.

This chain links TRBV18 with TRBJ1-1; no firm D call. Germline CDR1 KGHSH, CDR2 LQKENI. This CDR3 has 14 amino acids. V was cut by 3 bases and J by 5 bases, with 13 bases left in between. The CDR3 coding sequence is TGTGCCAGCTCACCCCCGGGCCCTCAAACTGAAGCTTTCTTT. Translation gives CASSPPGPQTEAFF.

The table lists this clonotype with many counts. The chain carries TRBV7-6 and TRBJ2-7; possibly TRBD2 for D (6 bases). V gave up 5 bases and J gave up 5 bases, with 25 bases separating them. Looked up from germline, CDR1 is SGHVS and CDR2 is FNYEAQ. The CDR3 consists of 17 residues. CDR3 sequence: CASSTPGSSGPGDEQYF. The CDR3 coding sequence is TGTGCCAGCAGCACCCCGGGGAGTAGCGGCCCAGGCGACGAGCAGTACTTC. The complete variable domain, with remaining parts taken from reference TRBV7-6 and TRBJ2-7, reads GAGVSQSPRYKVTKRGQDVALRCDPISGHVSLYWYRQALGQGPEFLTYFNYEAQQDKSGLPNDRFSAERPEGSISTLTIQRTEQRDSAMYRCASSTPGSSGPGDEQYFGPGTRLTVT.

This clonotype has ten or more counts. The chain uses TRBV20-1 and TRBJ2-3; TRBD2 aligns across 8 bases. Trimming cost V 8 bases and J 8 bases; bases outside gene matches: 9. The CDR3 is 12 residues long. The germline V gene has CDR1 DFQATT and CDR2 SNEGSKA (reference sequence). The CDR3: CSSGRKQGTQYF. CDR3 in DNA: TGCAGTAGCGGGAGAAAACAGGGTACGCAGTATTTT.

This clonotype has more than one count but fewer than ten. The rearrangement links TRBV4-3 to TRBJ2-3; D is possibly TRBD2 (6 bases). The CDR3 runs 17 residues. CDR1 is LGHNA, CDR2 YSLEER, per germline. Trimming shortened V by 0 bases and J by 0 bases, and 13 bases separated the two germline ends. The CDR3 spells CASSQELLAESTDTQYF. The CDR3 DNA reads TGCGCCAGCAGCCAAGAGTTACTAGCAGAAAGCACAGATACGCAGTATTTT.

At least ten counts were recorded for this clonotype. J is TRBJ1-1 and V is TRBV5-1; D gene uncertain. CDR3 size: 16 residues. Trimming took off 2 bases at V and 2 bases at J, with 16 bases between the two ends. Germline assignment: CDR1 SGHRS and CDR2 YFSETQ. The CDR3 DNA sequence: TGCGCCAGCAGCTTATCGCAATCACACGGAAACACTGAAGCTTTCTTT. This encodes CASSLSQSHGNTEAFF.

This clonotype was detected many times. The chain has TRBV5-1 and TRBJ2-5, with D uncertain. The CDR3 runs 13 residues. Trimming removed 1 base at V and 5 bases at J, with 9 bases between. The V gene's germline CDR1 is SGHRS and CDR2 YFSETQ. The CDR3 DNA follows: TGCGCCAGCAGCTTGAAGACCGGCGAGACCCAGTACTTC. Translation gives CASSLKTGETQYF.

This clonotype was picked up many times. The J gene is TRBJ2-1, the V gene TRBV7-2; 8 positions match TRBD2. The CDR3 length is 14 residues. J lost 4 bases, V lost 4 bases, and 3 bases had no gene match. Germline loops: CDR1 SGHTA, CDR2 FQGNSA. CDR3 amino acids: CASSSTSEYNEQFF. Here the CDR3 DNA reads TGTGCCAGCAGCTCGACTAGCGAGTACAATGAGCAGTTCTTC. The full variable domain, its missing parts supplied by reference TRBV7-2 and TRBJ2-1, is GAGVSQSPSNKVTEKGKDVELRCDPISGHTALYWYRQSLGQGLEFLIYFQGNSAPDKSGLPSDRFSAERTGGSVSTLTIQRTQQEDSAVYLCASSSTSEYNEQFFGPGTRLTVL.

This clonotype was seen ten or more times. The rearrangement links TRBV6-2 or TRBV6-3 to TRBJ2-1; 8 bases match TRBD1. This CDR3 region has 13 residues. Unmatched junction bases numbered 7, after V lost 7 bases and J lost 8 bases. Germline values: CDR1 MNHEY, CDR2 SVGEGT. The CDR3 reads CASTRPGGDEQFF. CDR3 nucleotides: TGTGCCAGCACCCGTCCAGGGGGCGATGAGCAGTTCTTC.

This clonotype was observed a handful of times. The rearrangement uses TRBV5-6 and TRBJ2-1; TRBD2 matches at 14 bases. The CDR3 has 15 amino acids. V shed 4 bases, J shed 9 bases, and the junction held 6 bases outside the gene matches. The germline V gene has CDR1 SGHDT and CDR2 YYEEEE. CDR3 amino acids: CASSPGLAGVGEQFF. The CDR3 nucleotides are TGTGCCAGCAGCCCGGGACTAGCGGGAGTTGGTGAGCAGTTCTTC.

The rearrangement joins TRBV29-1 to TRBJ2-1, with D tentatively TRBD2 (5 bases). Germline CDR1 is SQVTM and CDR2 is ANQGSEA. The V end lost 7 bases, the J end lost 4 bases, and 14 bases lay between the germline ends. This CDR3 has 13 residues. Here the CDR3 DNA reads TGCAGCGCAACTGGCGGACTTTACAATGAGCAGTTCTTC. Protein: CSATGGLYNEQFF.